This T cell receptor beta chain was documented in a study of CD8+ T cells in alopecia areata. Findings and caveats of the study: TCRs were shared less clearly across patients than in mice, possibly for HLA-related reasons. Among the cells sequenced in scalp samples are also the resident alphabeta T cells of normal skin.

In this sample, this clone turned up a few times. Its target is not known. TCR sequencing used cDNA made by reverse transcription of extracted RNA. Here immunoSEQ multiplex PCR was the method, and the copy in TCRdb shows in-frame clones only, minus some. In the table there are roughly 140,000 clones, approximately 53% of which are singletons. With 3 bases clipped from V and 0 bases from J, the junction kept 11 bases outside the gene matches. This CDR3 contains 18 residues. The source of this sequence is a human donor with alopecia areata. The source was CD8+ T cells sorted from blood, collected at week 0. The chain employs TRBV23-1 and TRBJ2-4; 7 bases align to TRBD1. TRBV23-1 is an ORF for which the function is uncertain. CDR3 in amino acids: CASSQDRSRPLAKNIQYF. Here the CDR3 DNA reads TGCGCCAGCAGTCAGGACAGGTCGAGACCGTTAGCCAAAAACATTCAGTACTTC.